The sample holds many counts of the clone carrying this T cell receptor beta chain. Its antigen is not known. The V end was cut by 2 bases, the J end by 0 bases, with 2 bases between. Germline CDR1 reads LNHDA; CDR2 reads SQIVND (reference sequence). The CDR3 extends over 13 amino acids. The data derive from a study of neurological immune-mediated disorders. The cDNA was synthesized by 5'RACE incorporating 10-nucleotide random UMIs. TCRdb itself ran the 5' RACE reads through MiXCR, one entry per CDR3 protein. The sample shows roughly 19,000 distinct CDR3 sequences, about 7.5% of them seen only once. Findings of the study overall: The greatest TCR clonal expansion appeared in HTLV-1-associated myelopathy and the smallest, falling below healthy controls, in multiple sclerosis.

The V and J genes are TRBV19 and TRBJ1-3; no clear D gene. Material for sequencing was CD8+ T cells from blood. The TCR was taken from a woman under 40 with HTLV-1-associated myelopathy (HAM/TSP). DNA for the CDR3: TGTGCCAGTAGTATATCCTCTGGAAACACCATATATTTT. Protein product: CASSISSGNTIYF.